The present TCR beta chain was sequenced within a study of neurological immune-mediated disorders. Study observations and caveats: None of the CDR3 amino acid sequences of expanded clones recurred across subjects, suggesting private repertoires in all groups.

Germline lookup yields CDR1 KGHSH and CDR2 LQKENI. This CDR3 spans 14 amino acids. Deletions cut 2 bases from V and 3 bases from J, with 11 bases between. The cDNA came from 5'RACE, which used 10-nucleotide random UMIs. TCRdb re-called the 5' RACE reads through MiXCR, storing one row per CDR3 protein. The table lists more than 20,000 distinct CDR3 sequences, 2% to 2.5% of them singletons. As regards this clonotype: Its antigen is unidentified. A much larger clone is a single base away; this may be a read error.

The clonotype was recovered from a woman aged 50 to 65 with multiple sclerosis. Sequenced sample: PBMCs. This chain connects TRBV18 to TRBJ2-7; D is perhaps TRBD2 (5 bases). CDR3 bases: TGTGCCAGCTCACCATCGGGAAAGCGCTACGAGCAGTACTTC. Amino acids: CASSPSGKRYEQYF.